The rows below give T cell receptor beta chains drawn from one sample of a study of blood T cell repertoires in COVID-19. Sequenced by immunoSEQ multiplex PCR; TCRdb stores in-frame clones only, minus some. The sample carries about 370,000 clones, around 92% recorded once. What was sequenced was PBMCs or T cells enriched from blood (not recorded which). Source of these receptors: a woman in her twenties or thirties who had recovered from COVID-19. The CDR3 runs from the conserved cysteine through the conserved F or W. A D gene is named only where the DNA matches it firmly.

V gene,D gene,J gene,CDR3 protein,CDR3 DNA
TRBV5-1,TRBD2,TRBJ2-1,CASSLAGVAGERNEQFF,TGCGCCAGCAGCTTGGCCGGAGTAGCGGGAGAGAGAAATGAGCAGTTCTTC
TRBV21-1,NA,TRBJ2-3,CASSKDLGWLVLWNTQYF,TGTGCCAGCAGCAAAGACCTTGGTTGGCTAGTCCTCTGGAATACGCAGTATTTT
TRBV30,NA,TRBJ2-2,CAWSGGANTGELFF,TGTGCCTGGAGCGGCGGAGCGAACACCGGGGAGCTGTTTTTT
TRBV10-1,NA,TRBJ2-1,CASSSDSYNEQFF,TGCGCCAGCAGTTCGGACAGTTACAATGAGCAGTTCTTC
TRBV5-6,TRBD1,TRBJ1-2,CASSLALDRGEDGYTF,TGTGCCAGCAGCTTGGCACTGGACAGGGGAGAGGATGGCTACACCTTC
TRBV29-1,TRBD2,TRBJ2-6,CSVRREAGANVLTF,TGCAGCGTTCGCCGGGAGGCCGGGGCCAACGTCCTGACTTTC
TRBV3-1/TRBV3-2,NA,TRBJ1-2,CASSQVSADYGYTF,TGTGCCAGCAGCCAAGTTTCGGCGGACTATGGCTACACCTTC
TRBV20-1,NA,TRBJ2-5,CSASHRQETQYF,TGCAGTGCTAGTCACAGACAAGAGACCCAGTACTTC
TRBV7-9,NA,TRBJ2-1,CASRPDSRVYNEQFF,TGTGCCAGCAGACCAGACAGCAGGGTATACAATGAGCAGTTCTTC
TRBV12-3/TRBV12-4,NA,TRBJ2-7,CASSPHYYEQYF,TGTGCCAGCAGTCCCCACTATTACGAGCAGTACTTC
TRBV7-3,NA,TRBJ2-7,CASSLGGGSYEQYF,TGTGCCAGCAGCTTAGGGGGCGGGTCCTACGAGCAGTACTTC
TRBV4-1,TRBD2,TRBJ2-1,CASSQVTSGRGTYEQFF,TGCGCCAGCAGCCAAGTTACTAGCGGGAGGGGTACCTATGAGCAGTTCTTC
TRBV3-1/TRBV3-2,NA,TRBJ1-1,CASRPTGNTEAFF,TGTGCCAGCAGACCTACAGGGAACACTGAAGCTTTCTTT
TRBV14,TRBD2,TRBJ2-1,CASSRPTSGKRGEQFF,TGTGCCAGCAGCCGACCCACTAGCGGGAAACGGGGTGAGCAGTTCTTC
TRBV9,TRBD1,TRBJ1-1,CASSPGTGRYTEAFF,TGTGCCAGCAGCCCCGGGACAGGGAGGTACACTGAAGCTTTCTTT
TRBV7-2,TRBD1,TRBJ1-5,CASSSGQVRGQPQHF,TGTGCCAGCAGCTCTGGACAGGTCAGAGGTCAGCCCCAGCATTTT
TRBV5-4,TRBD1,TRBJ1-3,CASSFFDQGVNTIYF,TGTGCCAGCAGCTTTTTCGACCAGGGGGTAAACACCATATATTTT
TRBV13,TRBD1,TRBJ1-6,CASSPGGGGASPLHF,TGTGCCAGCAGCCCAGGAGGAGGGGGCGCTTCACCCCTCCACTTT
TRBV28,NA,TRBJ2-3,CASSLRGPSTDTQYF,TGTGCCAGCAGTTTGCGCGGGCCTAGCACAGATACGCAGTATTTT